This T cell receptor (beta chain) is from a study of ipilimumab plus nivolumab after autologous stem cell transplantation. Study details: The DLBCL group included primary refractory and relapsed cases.

Points on this clone: No antigen is known for it.

Study conclusions and caveats: Authors suggest TCR repertoire, Treg phenotype and gut microbiota support further study.

Patients got ipilimumab 1 mg/kg beginning 14 to 28 days post-transplant. The repertoire was sequenced with immunoSEQ multiplex PCR; TCRdb's copy has only in-frame clones and lacks some. The sample lists about 84,000 clones; 83% were seen once. The CDR3 sequence is 10 residues long. Per germline, CDR1 SQVTM and CDR2 ANQGSEA. V was shortened by 4 bases and J by 10 bases, with 10 bases between the two germline ends. The rearrangement joins TRBV29-1 to TRBJ1-2; no clear D gene. The sample in question was PBMCs, obtained in a trial of ipilimumab plus nivolumab as post-transplant consolidation. This clonotype was sampled from a male donor with diffuse large B-cell lymphoma. CDR3 in DNA: TGCAGCGTTGCCGGTTCGGACTACACCTTC. It translates to CSVAGSDYTF. The whole variable domain, remainder taken from reference TRBV29-1 and TRBJ1-2, is SAVISQKPSRDICQRGTSLTIQCQVDSQVTMMFWYRQQPGQSLTLIATANQGSEATYESGFVIDKFPISRPNLTFSTLTVSNMSPEDSSIYLCSVAGSDYTFGSGTRLTVV.